Sequencing of this T cell receptor beta chain was carried out in a study of blood T cells in healthy people across ages. Study observations and caveats: It was not possible, with unsorted PBMCs, to conclusively compare naive and antigen-experienced cells. A roughly linear fall in TCR beta diversity per million T cells was seen with increasing age. Estimated diversity, derived from one million T cells, was regarded as an underestimate.

A J-beta primer mix and a sample-barcoded 5' primer were used in a second PCR of about 7 to 12 cycles. TCRdb fed the 5' RACE reads into MiXCR, producing one record per CDR3 protein. The sample records hundreds of thousands of distinct CDR3 sequences, roughly 64% being singletons. Comments on this clonotype: Its antigen remains unknown.

The CDR3 spans 14 residues. CDR1 and CDR2 from the germline V gene are LGHNA and YNFKEQ. The V gene end was trimmed by 4 bases and the J gene end by 5 bases; junction bases not matched to a gene: 7. V gene TRBV4-2 combines with J gene TRBJ2-7; 8 nucleotides match TRBD2. This clonotype was obtained from a man aged 30 to 45 in good health. The sequencing input was blood. The CDR3 protein is CASSPKRERHEQYF. DNA of the CDR3: TGTGCCAGCAGCCCTAAGCGGGAGCGCCACGAGCAGTACTTC.